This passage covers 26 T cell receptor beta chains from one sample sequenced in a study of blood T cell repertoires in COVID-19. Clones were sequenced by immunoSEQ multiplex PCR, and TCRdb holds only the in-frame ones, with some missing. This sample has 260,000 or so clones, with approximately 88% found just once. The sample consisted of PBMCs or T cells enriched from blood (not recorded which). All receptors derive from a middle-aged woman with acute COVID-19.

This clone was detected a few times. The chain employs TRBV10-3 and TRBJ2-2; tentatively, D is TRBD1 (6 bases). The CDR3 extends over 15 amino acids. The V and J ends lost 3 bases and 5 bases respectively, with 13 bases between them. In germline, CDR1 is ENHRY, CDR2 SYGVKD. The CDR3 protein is CAISDRGAPTGELFF. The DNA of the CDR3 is TGTGCCATCAGTGACAGGGGCGCTCCAACCGGGGAGCTGTTTTTT.

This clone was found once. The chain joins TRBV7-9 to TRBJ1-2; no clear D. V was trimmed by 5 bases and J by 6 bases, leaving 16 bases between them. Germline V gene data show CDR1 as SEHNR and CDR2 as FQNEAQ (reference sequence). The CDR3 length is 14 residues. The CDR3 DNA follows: TGTGCCAGCAGCCCCCCGAGTGGCGGCCATGGCTACACCTTC. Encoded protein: CASSPPSGGHGYTF.

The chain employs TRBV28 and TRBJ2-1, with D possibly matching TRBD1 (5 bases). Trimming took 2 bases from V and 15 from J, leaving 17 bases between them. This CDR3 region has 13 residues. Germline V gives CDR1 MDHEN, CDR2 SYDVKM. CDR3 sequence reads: CASSLTGPQGTFF. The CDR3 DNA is TGTGCCAGCAGTTTAACCGGGCCTCAGGGAACGTTCTTC.

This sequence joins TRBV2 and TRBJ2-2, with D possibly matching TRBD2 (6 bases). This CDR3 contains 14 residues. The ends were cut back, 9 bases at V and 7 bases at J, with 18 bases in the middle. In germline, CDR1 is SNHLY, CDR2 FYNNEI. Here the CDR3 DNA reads TGTGCCAGAGAGCGGGCCCGTGGGGTCGGGGAGCTGTTTTTT. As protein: CARERARGVGELFF.

The CDR3 DNA reads TGTGCCAGCAGTTTATGGGGTAGCGGACCCTACAATGAGCAGTTCTTC. It encodes CASSLWGSGPYNEQFF. The J gene is TRBJ2-1, the V gene TRBV27; D possibly corresponds to TRBD2 (6 bases). The CDR3 contains 16 residues. Trimming pared 1 base from V and 2 bases from J, leaving 12 bases between. Germline V CDR1 and CDR2: MNHEY, SMNVEV (reference sequence).

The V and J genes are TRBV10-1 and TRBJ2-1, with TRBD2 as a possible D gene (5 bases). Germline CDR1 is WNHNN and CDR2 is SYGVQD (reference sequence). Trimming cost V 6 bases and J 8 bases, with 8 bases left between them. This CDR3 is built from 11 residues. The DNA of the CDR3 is TGCGCCAGCAGCGCGGGCTATGAGCAGTTCTTC. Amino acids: CASSAGYEQFF.

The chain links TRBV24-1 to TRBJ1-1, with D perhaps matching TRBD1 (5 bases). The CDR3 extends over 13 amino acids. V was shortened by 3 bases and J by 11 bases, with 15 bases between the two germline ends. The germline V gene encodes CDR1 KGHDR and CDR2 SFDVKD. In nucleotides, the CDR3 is TGTGCCACCAGTGATCTCGGAGGGGCCGGCGCTTTCTTT. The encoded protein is CATSDLGGAGAFF.

Written as DNA, the CDR3 is TGTGCCAGCAGCCTAGGGACAGGGAACTACGAGCAGTACTTC. It yields the protein CASSLGTGNYEQYF. The chain recombines TRBV9 with TRBJ2-7, with 9 positions matching TRBD1. The CDR3 length is 14 residues. V trimming: 4 bases; J trimming: 3 bases; junction bases outside the gene matches: 5. Germline V lookup: CDR1 SGDLS, CDR2 YYNGEE.

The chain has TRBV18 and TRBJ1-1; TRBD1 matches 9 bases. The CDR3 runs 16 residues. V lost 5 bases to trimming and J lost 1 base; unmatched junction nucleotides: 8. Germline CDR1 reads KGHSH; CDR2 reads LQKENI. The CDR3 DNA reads TGTGCCAGCTCAATACAGGACAGGGGCTCGAACACTGAAGCTTTCTTT. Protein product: CASSIQDRGSNTEAFF.

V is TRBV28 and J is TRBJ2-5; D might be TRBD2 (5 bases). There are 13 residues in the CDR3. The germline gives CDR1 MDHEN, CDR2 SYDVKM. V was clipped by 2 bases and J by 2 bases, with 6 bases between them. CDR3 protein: CASSLQRQETQYF. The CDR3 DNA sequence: TGTGCCAGCAGTTTACAGCGGCAAGAGACCCAGTACTTC.

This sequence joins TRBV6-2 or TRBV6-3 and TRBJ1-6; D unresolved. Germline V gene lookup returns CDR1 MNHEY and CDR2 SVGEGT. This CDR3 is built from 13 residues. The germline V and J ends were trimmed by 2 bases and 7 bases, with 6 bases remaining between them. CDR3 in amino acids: CASSYVRNSPLHF. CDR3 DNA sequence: TGTGCCAGCAGTTACGTCAGGAATTCACCCCTCCACTTT.

CDR3 protein: CASRPGQSSYEQYF. The DNA for the CDR3 is TGCGCCAGCAGACCGGGACAGAGCTCCTACGAGCAGTACTTC. The chain couples TRBV4-1 to TRBJ2-7; 7 bases are shared with TRBD1. The CDR3 length is 14 residues. Germline assignment: CDR1 MGHRA and CDR2 YSYEKL. Germline trimming cut 6 bases from V and 0 bases from J; bases unmatched to any gene: 5.

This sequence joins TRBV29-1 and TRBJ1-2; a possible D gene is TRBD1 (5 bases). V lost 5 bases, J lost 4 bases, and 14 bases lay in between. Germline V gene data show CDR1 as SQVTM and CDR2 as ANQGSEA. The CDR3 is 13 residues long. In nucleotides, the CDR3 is TGCAGCGTTCGATCCGGGGGTGGCTATGGCTACACCTTC. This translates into CSVRSGGGYGYTF. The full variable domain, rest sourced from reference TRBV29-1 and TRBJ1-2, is SAVISQKPSRDICQRGTSLTIQCQVDSQVTMMFWYRQQPGQSLTLIATANQGSEATYESGFVIDKFPISRPNLTFSTLTVSNMSPEDSSIYLCSVRSGGGYGYTFGSGTRLTVV.

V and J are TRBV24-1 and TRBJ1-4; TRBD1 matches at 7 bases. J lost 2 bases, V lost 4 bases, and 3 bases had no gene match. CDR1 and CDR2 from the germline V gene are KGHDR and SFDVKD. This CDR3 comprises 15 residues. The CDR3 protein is CATSESTGTNEKLFF. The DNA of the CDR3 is TGTGCCACCAGTGAATCGACAGGGACTAATGAAAAACTGTTTTTT.

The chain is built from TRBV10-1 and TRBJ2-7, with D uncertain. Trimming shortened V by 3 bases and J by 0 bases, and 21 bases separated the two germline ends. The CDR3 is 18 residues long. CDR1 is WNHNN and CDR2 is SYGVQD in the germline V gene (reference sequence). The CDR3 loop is CASSDDRERLAVSYEQYV. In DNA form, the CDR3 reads TGCGCCAGCAGTGATGATAGAGAGAGACTTGCGGTCTCCTACGAGCAGTACGTC.

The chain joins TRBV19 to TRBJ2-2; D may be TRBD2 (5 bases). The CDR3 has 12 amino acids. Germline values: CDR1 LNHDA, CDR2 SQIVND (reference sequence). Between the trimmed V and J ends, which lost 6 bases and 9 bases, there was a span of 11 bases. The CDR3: CASSPRERELFF. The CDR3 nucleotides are TGTGCCAGTAGCCCAAGGGAGAGGGAGCTGTTTTTT.

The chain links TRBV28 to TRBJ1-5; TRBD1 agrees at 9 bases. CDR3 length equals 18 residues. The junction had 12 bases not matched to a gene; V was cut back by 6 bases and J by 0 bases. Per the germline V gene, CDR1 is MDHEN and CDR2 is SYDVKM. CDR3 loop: CASRPGTGKIYSNQPQHF. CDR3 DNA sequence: TGTGCCAGCAGACCCGGGACAGGGAAGATTTATAGCAATCAGCCCCAGCATTTT.

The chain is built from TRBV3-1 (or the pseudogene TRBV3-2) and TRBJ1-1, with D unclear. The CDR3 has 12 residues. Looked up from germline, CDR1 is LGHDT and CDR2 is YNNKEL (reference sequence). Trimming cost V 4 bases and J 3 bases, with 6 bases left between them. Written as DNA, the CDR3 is TGTGCCAGCAGCCTCGGAGACACTGAAGCTTTCTTT. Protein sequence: CASSLGDTEAFF.

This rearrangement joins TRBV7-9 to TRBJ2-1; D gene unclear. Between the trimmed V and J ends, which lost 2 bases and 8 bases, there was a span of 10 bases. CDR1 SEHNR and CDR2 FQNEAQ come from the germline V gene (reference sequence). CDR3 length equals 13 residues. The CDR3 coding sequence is TGTGCCAGCAGCTTAAACTCTGGAGATGAGCAGTTCTTC. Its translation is CASSLNSGDEQFF.

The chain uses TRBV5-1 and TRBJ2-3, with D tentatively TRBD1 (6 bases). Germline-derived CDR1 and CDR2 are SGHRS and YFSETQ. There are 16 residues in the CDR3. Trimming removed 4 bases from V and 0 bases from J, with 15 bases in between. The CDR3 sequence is CASSGTSTGSTDTQYF. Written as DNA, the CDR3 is TGCGCCAGCAGCGGAACCTCGACAGGAAGCACAGATACGCAGTATTTT.

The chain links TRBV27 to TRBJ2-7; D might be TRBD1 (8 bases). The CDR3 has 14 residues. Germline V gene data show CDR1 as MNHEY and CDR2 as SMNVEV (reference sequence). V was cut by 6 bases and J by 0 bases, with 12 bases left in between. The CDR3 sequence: CASRTGGASYEQYF. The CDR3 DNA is TGTGCCAGCAGAACAGGGGGGGCCTCCTACGAGCAGTACTTC.

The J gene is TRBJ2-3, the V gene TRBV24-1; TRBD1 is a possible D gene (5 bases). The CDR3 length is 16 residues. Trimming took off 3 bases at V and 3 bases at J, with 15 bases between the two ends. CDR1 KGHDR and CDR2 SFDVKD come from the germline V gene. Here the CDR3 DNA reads TGTGCCACCAGTGATGTTGGGGCCTCCCAAACAGATACGCAGTATTTT. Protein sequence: CATSDVGASQTDTQYF.

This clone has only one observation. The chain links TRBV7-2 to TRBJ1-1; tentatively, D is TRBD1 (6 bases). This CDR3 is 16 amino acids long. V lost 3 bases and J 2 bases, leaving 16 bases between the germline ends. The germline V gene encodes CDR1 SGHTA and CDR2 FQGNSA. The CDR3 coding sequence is TGTGCCAGCAGCTTGGCCCCCATAGGGGGTAACACTGAAGCTTTCTTT. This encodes CASSLAPIGGNTEAFF.

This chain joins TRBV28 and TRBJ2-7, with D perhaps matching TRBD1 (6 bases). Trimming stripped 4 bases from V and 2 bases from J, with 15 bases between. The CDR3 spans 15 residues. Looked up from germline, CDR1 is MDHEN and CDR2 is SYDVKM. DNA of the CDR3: TGTGCCAGCAGTTCACCCGGGGACACCCCCTACGAGCAGTACTTC. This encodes CASSSPGDTPYEQYF.

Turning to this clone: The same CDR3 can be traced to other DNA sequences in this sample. In DNA form, the CDR3 reads TGTGCCAGCAGCCTTGGACAGGGGGGCAATCAGCCCCAGCATTTT. Its translation: CASSLGQGGNQPQHF. This rearrangement joins TRBV3-1 (or the pseudogene TRBV3-2) to TRBJ1-5, with 10 positions matching TRBD1. CDR1 is LGHDT and CDR2 is YNNKEL in the germline V gene (reference sequence). This CDR3 region has 15 residues. J gave up 2 bases and V 4 bases, and 2 bases lay outside the gene matches.

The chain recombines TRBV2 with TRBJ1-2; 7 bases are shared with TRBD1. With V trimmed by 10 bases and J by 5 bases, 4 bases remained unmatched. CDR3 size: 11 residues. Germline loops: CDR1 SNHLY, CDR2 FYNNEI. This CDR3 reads CATGQVYGYTF. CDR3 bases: TGTGCCACCGGACAGGTTTATGGCTACACCTTC. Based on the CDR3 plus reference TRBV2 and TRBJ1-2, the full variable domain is EPEVTQTPSHQVTQMGQEVILRCVPISNHLYFYWYRQILGQKVEFLVSFYNNEISEKSEIFDDQFSVERPDGSNFTLKIRSTKLEDSAMYFCATGQVYGYTFGSGTRLTVV.